This entry describes one TCR beta chain. At one end the junction does not follow the germline gene, possibly because of a read error. The data stem from a study of T cell changes during pregnancy in multiple sclerosis. Only in-frame clones appear in the TCRdb table, and some are missing; sequencing was by immunoSEQ multiplex PCR. The sample comprises about 42,000 clones, 88% of which are singletons, and 1.2% rests with the top ten. Germline CDR1 and CDR2: SGHTA and FQGTGA. The CDR3 totals 15 residues. The TCR sequence derives from a female donor with multiple sclerosis, enrolled in a pregnancy study. The V and J genes are TRBV7-3 and TRBJ2-5, with TRBD1 as a possible D gene (6 bases). The closer fit of TRBJ2-7 to the DNA end suggests the J call may be wrong. The material was CD4+ T cells from peripheral blood mononuclear cells, obtained in the second trimester of pregnancy. CDR3 in amino acids: CASSLTGQGHYEQYF. The CDR3 coding sequence is TGTGCCAGCAGCCTAACGGGACAAGGACACTACGAGCAGTACTTC.